The present T cell receptor beta chain was sequenced within a study of blood T cells in healthy people across ages. The study's findings and limits: Higher diversity, along with more naive CD4+ cells, distinguished long-lived donors from aged donors.

A note on this clonotype: Its antigen is as yet unknown.

PCR was performed a second time for roughly 7 to 12 cycles using a sample-barcoded 5' primer and a J-beta primer mix. All samples gave at least 2.5 million CDR3-containing paired-end reads. TCRdb fed the 5' RACE reads into MiXCR, producing one record per CDR3 protein. The sample yields roughly 1.7 million distinct CDR3 sequences, roughly a third seen once. V lost 2 bases, J lost 9 bases, and 20 bases lay in between. The CDR3 loop spans 15 amino acids. Germline V gives CDR1 DFQATT, CDR2 SNEGSKA (reference sequence). The sample taken for sequencing was blood. The V call is TRBV20-1, the J call TRBJ2-1; a weak D match, TRBD2 (7 bases). This TCR derives from a woman in her 30s in good health. CDR3 sequence: CSARKIGGASGEQFF. CDR3 coding DNA: TGCAGTGCTAGAAAGATAGGGGGGGCCTCAGGTGAGCAGTTCTTC.